This T cell receptor (beta chain) was documented in a study of T cells expressing NK-cell markers. The TCR beta cDNA came from 5'RACE template switching with UMIs. TCRdb re-called the 5' RACE reads; every CDR3 protein appears as one record, without DNA. The data include 150,000 to 200,000 distinct CDR3 sequences; the top ten clones carry around 18%. Broader study findings: It remained uncertain whether the expanded NKG2C+ T cell clones were specific for HCMV antigens.

On this clonotype: Antigen: not known.

This CDR3 spans 16 amino acids. Germline values: CDR1 SGHRS, CDR2 YFSETQ. The receptor was isolated from a woman between 18 and 69 years old in good health. Sequenced: blood T cells: a sorted CD56 or NKG2C T cell subset, CD4+ or CD8+ T cells, or bulk PBMC T cells (not recorded which). The J gene is TRBJ2-2, the V gene TRBV5-1; the TRBD2 assignment by TCRdb is unverifiable without DNA. The CDR3 sequence: CASSLRDAGGPGELFF.